This T cell receptor (beta chain) stems from a study of human T cells and chemical hapten exposure. CDR3 length: 17 residues. The germline CDR1 and CDR2 sequences are MNHNY and SVGAGI (reference sequence). Unmatched junction bases numbered 3, after V lost 0 bases and J lost 0 bases. This clonotype showed up many times. A single record per CDR3 protein comes from TCRdb applying MiXCR to the RACE reads. The data hold some 400,000 distinct CDR3 sequences, with roughly 5% observed a single time. Regarding time point: patch test 1, 2 weeks after DPC sensitization. As to treatment: therapeutic diphenylcyclopropenone sensitization with weekly scalp DPC. Phlebotomy was performed prior to application of every patch test.

The TCR comes from a woman aged 45-65 years with alopecia areata. Some clones in this sample may be carry-over from other donors' samples. Here the sequenced sample was whole blood, taken in connection with sensitization to the hapten diphenylcyclopropenone (DPC). J is TRBJ2-3 and V is TRBV6-6; 10 nucleotides line up with TRBD2. The CDR3 sequence is CASSYSSSGGSTDTQYF. The CDR3 DNA reads TGTGCCAGCAGTTACTCGTCTAGCGGGGGAAGCACAGATACGCAGTATTTT.